A single sample is the source of the 8 T cell receptor beta chains below, sequenced in a study of T cell repertoires in cytomegalovirus infection. A single record per CDR3 protein comes from TCRdb applying MiXCR to the reads. The sample gives about 320,000 distinct CDR3 sequences, over 7.5% of which show up once; 3.5% to 4.5% is in the top ten. Sample: PBMCs. Receptors were obtained from a human donor in good health (CMV status not recorded). Some clones in this sample may be carry-over from other donors' samples.

This rearrangement joins TRBV27 to TRBJ2-7, with 7 bases matching TRBD1. The V and J ends lost 6 bases and 4 bases, in that order; junction bases with no gene match: 9. Germline CDR1 MNHEY, CDR2 SMNVEV (reference sequence). The CDR3 runs 14 residues. This CDR3 is CASSEDQGDYEQYF. CDR3 in DNA: TGTGCCAGCAGCGAGGACCAGGGGGATTACGAGCAGTACTTC.

This chain joins TRBV7-9 and TRBJ2-2; maybe TRBD2 (6 bases). Germline CDR1 and CDR2: SEHNR and FQNEAQ (reference sequence). V was clipped by 4 bases and J by 7 bases, with 22 bases between them. The length of the CDR3 is 17 residues. CDR3 sequence: CASSSTQRLVEIGELFF. In DNA form, the CDR3 reads TGTGCCAGCAGCTCAACCCAGCGACTAGTAGAGATCGGGGAGCTGTTTTTT.

This clonotype was observed a handful of times. This sequence joins TRBV5-6 and TRBJ2-7; 8 bases map to TRBD1. V lost 5 bases and J lost 7; bases outside the gene matches: 17. Per germline, CDR1 SGHDT and CDR2 YYEEEE. The CDR3 loop spans 16 amino acids. CDR3 DNA: TGTGCCAGCAGAAGCGCCCTCCGGGACAGGCTAGGGGAGCAGTACTTC. Amino acid sequence: CASRSALRDRLGEQYF. Drawing the rest from reference TRBV5-6 and TRBJ2-7, the complete variable domain is DAGVTQSPTHLIKTRGQQVTLRCSPKSGHDTVSWYQQALGQGPQFIFQYYEEEERQRGNFPDRFSGHQFPNYSSELNVNALLLGDSALYLCASRSALRDRLGEQYFGPGTRLTVT.

A few counts support this clonotype. The CDR3 loop is CAISDGTGDVETQYF. The CDR3 coding sequence is TGTGCCATCAGTGACGGGACAGGGGATGTAGAGACCCAGTACTTC. This chain uses TRBV10-3 with TRBJ2-5, with TRBD1 matching over 10 bases. Germline CDR1 and CDR2: ENHRY and SYGVKD. With V trimmed by 3 bases and J by 4 bases, 5 bases remained unmatched. This CDR3 has 15 residues.

V gene TRBV7-9 combines with J gene TRBJ2-5; TRBD2 aligns across 13 bases. Germline trimming cut 5 bases from V and 2 bases from J; bases unmatched to any gene: 5. Germline assignment: CDR1 SEHNR and CDR2 FQNEAQ (reference sequence). The CDR3 has 16 amino acids. CDR3: CASSPTSGRIQETQYF. The CDR3 nucleotides read TGTGCCAGCAGCCCGACTAGCGGGAGGATTCAAGAGACCCAGTACTTC.

V and J are TRBV20-1 and TRBJ2-1, with 7 bases lining up with TRBD1. Germline V gene lookup returns CDR1 DFQATT and CDR2 SNEGSKA (reference sequence). V shed 5 bases, J shed 6 bases, and the junction held 7 bases outside the gene matches. The length of the CDR3 is 13 residues. The CDR3 DNA follows: TGCAGTGCTCGGGACAGCCCTAGCAATGAGCAGTTCTTC. It encodes CSARDSPSNEQFF.

This clonotype was counted ten times or more. The chain has TRBV7-2 and TRBJ2-7, with TRBD2 as a possible D gene (5 bases). The CDR3 loop spans 14 amino acids. The V and J ends lost 4 bases and 5 bases respectively, with 15 bases between them. Germline-derived CDR1 and CDR2 are SGHTA and FQGNSA. CDR3 sequence: CASSSRGGSHEQYF. The CDR3 nucleotides read TGTGCCAGCAGCTCTAGAGGCGGGTCGCACGAGCAGTACTTC.

This chain links TRBV7-2 with TRBJ1-4; D perhaps matches TRBD1 (5 bases). The CDR3 runs 15 residues. Germline values: CDR1 SGHTA, CDR2 FQGNSA. Trimming took 3 bases from V and 4 from J, leaving 12 bases between them. DNA of the CDR3: TGTGCCAGCAGCTTCTATCCGGGGGTTAATGAAAAACTGTTTTTT. Residues: CASSFYPGVNEKLFF.